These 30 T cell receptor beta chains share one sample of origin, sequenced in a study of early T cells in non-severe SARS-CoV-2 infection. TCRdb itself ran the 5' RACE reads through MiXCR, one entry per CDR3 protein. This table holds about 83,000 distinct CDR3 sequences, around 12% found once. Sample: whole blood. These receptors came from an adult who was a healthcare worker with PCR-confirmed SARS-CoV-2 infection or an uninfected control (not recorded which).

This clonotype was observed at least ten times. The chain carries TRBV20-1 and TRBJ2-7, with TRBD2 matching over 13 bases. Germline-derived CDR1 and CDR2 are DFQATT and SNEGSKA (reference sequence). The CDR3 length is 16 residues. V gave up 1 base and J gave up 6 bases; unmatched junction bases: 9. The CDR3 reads CSARGGLAGESSEQYF. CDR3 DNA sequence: TGCAGTGCTAGAGGAGGACTAGCGGGAGAATCGAGCGAGCAGTACTTC.

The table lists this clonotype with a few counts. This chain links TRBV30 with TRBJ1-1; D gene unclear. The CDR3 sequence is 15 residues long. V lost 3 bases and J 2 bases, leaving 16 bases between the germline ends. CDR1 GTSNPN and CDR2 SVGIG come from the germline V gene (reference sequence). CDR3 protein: CAWRTVYRGNTEAFF. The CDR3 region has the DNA TGTGCCTGGAGGACCGTTTACCGGGGTAACACTGAAGCTTTCTTT.

CDR3 region: CASSQQGLAEPNQETQYF. The CDR3 coding sequence is TGTGCCAGCAGCCAACAGGGACTAGCGGAGCCCAACCAAGAGACCCAGTACTTC. The chain has TRBV3-1 and TRBJ2-5; TRBD2 aligns across 11 bases. The length of the CDR3 is 18 residues. Germline CDR1 and CDR2: LGHDT and YNNKEL (reference sequence). The junction had 8 bases not matched to a gene; V was cut back by 2 bases and J by 0 bases.

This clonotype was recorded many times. Here the CDR3 reads CASSQDPPHGMPYEQYF. Written as DNA, the CDR3 is TGCGCCAGCAGCCAAGATCCCCCCCACGGGATGCCCTACGAGCAGTACTTC. V and J are TRBV4-3 and TRBJ2-7, with D possibly TRBD2 on 5 matching bases. The CDR3 has 17 amino acids. Germline CDR1 and CDR2: LGHNA and YSLEER. Trimming shortened V by 0 bases and J by 2 bases, and 17 bases separated the two germline ends.

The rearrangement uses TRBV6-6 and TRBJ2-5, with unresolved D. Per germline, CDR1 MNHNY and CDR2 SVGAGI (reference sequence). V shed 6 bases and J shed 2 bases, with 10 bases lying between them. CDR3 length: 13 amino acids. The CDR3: CASSESLQETQYF. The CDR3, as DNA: TGTGCCAGCAGCGAAAGTCTACAAGAGACCCAGTACTTC.

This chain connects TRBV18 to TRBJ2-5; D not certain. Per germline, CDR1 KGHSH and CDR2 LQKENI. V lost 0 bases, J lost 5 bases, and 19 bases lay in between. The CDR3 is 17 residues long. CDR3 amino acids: CASSPPAGNPASETQYF. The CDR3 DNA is TGTGCCAGCTCACCACCGGCTGGGAACCCAGCATCGGAGACCCAGTACTTC.

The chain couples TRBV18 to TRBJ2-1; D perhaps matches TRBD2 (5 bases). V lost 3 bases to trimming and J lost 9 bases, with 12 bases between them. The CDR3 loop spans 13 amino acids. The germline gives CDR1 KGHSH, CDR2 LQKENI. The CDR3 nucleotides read TGTGCCAGCTCACCGGACTGGTCGGTTGAGCAGTTCTTC. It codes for CASSPDWSVEQFF.

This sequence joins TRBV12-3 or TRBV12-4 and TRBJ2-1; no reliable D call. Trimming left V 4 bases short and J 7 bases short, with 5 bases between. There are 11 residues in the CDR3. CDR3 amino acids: CASSSNNEQFF. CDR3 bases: TGTGCCAGCAGTTCCAATAATGAGCAGTTCTTC.

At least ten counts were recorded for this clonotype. DNA for the CDR3: TGCAGTGCTACCGACCCAAGAGAGACCCAGTACTTC. Translation gives CSATDPRETQYF. V gene TRBV20-1 combines with J gene TRBJ2-5; D unclear. Germline lookup yields CDR1 DFQATT and CDR2 SNEGSKA (reference sequence). V was pared by 4 bases and J by 4 bases, with 10 bases between. This CDR3 comprises 12 residues.

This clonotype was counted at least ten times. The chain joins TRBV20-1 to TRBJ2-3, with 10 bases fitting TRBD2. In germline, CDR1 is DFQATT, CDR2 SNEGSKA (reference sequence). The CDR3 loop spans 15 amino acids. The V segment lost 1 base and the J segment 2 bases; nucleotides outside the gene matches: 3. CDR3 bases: TGCAGTGCTAGAGCTACTAGCGGGGTCACAGATACGCAGTATTTT. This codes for CSARATSGVTDTQYF.

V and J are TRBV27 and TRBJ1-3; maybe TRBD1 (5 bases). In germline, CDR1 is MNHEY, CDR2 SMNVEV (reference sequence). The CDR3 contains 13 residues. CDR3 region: CALGAYSGNTIYF. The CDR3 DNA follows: TGTGCGCTAGGGGCCTACTCTGGAAACACCATATATTTT.

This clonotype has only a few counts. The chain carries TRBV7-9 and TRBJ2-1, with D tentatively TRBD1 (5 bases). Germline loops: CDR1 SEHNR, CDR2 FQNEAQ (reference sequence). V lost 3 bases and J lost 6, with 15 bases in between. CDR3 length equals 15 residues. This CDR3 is CASSFGALVGNEQFF. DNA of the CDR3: TGTGCCAGCAGCTTTGGGGCCCTAGTGGGCAATGAGCAGTTCTTC. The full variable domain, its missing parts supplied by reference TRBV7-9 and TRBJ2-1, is DTGVSQNPRHKITKRGQNVTFRCDPISEHNRLYWYRQTLGQGPEFLTYFQNEAQLEKSRLLSDRFSAERPKGSFSTLEIQRTEQGDSAMYLCASSFGALVGNEQFFGPGTRLTVL.

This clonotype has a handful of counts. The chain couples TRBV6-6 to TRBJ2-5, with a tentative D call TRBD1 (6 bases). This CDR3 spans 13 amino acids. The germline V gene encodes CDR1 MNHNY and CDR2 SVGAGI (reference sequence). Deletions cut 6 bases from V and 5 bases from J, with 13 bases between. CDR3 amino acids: CASRRGDTETQYF. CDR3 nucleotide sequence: TGTGCCAGCAGGAGAGGGGACACGGAGACCCAGTACTTC.

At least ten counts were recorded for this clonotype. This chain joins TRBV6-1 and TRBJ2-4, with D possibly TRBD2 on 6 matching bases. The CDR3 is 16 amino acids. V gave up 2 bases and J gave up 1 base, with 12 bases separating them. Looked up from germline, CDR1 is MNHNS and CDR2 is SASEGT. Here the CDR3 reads CASSEIVGRAKNIQYF. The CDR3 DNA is TGTGCCAGCAGTGAAATCGTGGGGAGGGCCAAAAACATTCAGTACTTC.

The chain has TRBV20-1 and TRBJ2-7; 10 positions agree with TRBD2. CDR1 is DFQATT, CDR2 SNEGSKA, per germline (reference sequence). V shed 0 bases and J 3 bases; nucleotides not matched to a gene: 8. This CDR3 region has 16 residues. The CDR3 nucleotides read TGCAGTGCTAGAGATTGGCTAGCGGGAGATAGCTACGAGCAGTACTTC. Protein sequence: CSARDWLAGDSYEQYF.

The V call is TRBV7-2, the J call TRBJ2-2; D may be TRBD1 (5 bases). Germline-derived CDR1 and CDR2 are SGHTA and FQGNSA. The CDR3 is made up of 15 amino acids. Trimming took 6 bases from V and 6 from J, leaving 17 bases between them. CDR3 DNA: TGTGCCAGCAGGGGCGGCGCGACAGCCCCCGGGGAGCTGTTTTTT. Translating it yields CASRGGATAPGELFF.

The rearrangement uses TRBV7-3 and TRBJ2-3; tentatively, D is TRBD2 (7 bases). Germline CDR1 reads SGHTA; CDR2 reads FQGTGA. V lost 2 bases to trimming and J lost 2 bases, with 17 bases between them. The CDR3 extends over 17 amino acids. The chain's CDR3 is CASSLGSGRGLTDTQYF. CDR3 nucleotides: TGTGCCAGCAGCTTAGGGTCCGGGCGGGGGCTCACAGATACGCAGTATTTT. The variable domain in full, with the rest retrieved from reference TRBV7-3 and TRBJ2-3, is GAGVSQTPSNKVTEKGKYVELRCDPISGHTALYWYRQSLGQGPEFLIYFQGTGAADDSGLPNDRFFAVRPEGSVSTLKIQRTERGDSAVYLCASSLGSGRGLTDTQYFGPGTRLTVL.

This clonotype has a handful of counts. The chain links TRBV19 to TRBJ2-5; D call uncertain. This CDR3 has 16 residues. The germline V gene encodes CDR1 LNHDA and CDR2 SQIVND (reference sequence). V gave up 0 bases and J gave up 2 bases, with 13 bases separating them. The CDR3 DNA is TGTGCCAGTAGTATAGATATAAGCGTCCGACAAGAGACCCAGTACTTC. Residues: CASSIDISVRQETQYF.

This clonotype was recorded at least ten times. CDR3 region: CASSIGQANTGELFF. CDR3 in DNA: TGTGCCAGCAGTATAGGACAGGCGAACACCGGGGAGCTGTTTTTT. The J gene is TRBJ2-2, the V gene TRBV6-6, with 7 bases aligning to TRBD1. CDR1 is MNHNY, CDR2 SVGAGI, per germline (reference sequence). The V segment lost 5 bases and the J segment 0 bases; nucleotides outside the gene matches: 3. The CDR3 is 15 residues long.

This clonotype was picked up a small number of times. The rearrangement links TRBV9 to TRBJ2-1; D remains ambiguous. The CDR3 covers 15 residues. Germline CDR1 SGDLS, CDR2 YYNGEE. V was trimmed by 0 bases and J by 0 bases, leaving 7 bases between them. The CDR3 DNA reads TGTGCCAGCAGCGTAGACCGGAGCTCCTACAATGAGCAGTTCTTC. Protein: CASSVDRSSYNEQFF. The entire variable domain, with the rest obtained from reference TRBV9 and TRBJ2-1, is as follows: DSGVTQTPKHLITATGQRVTLRCSPRSGDLSVYWYQQSLDQGLQFLIQYYNGEERAKGNILERFSAQQFPDLHSELNLSSLELGDSALYFCASSVDRSSYNEQFFGPGTRLTVL.

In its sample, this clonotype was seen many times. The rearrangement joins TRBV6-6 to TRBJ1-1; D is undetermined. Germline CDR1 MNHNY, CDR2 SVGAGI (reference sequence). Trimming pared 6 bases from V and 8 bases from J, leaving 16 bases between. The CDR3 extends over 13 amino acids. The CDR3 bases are TGTGCCAGCAGCTCCACCCCGGGCGGGGAAGCTTTCTTT. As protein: CASSSTPGGEAFF.

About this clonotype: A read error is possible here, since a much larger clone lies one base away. The CDR3 nucleotides read TGTGCCGGCAGCTTTGGTAGCGGAGGCCGAAGCTCCTACGAGCAGTACTTC. It yields the protein CAGSFGSGGRSSYEQYF. The chain carries TRBV7-9 and TRBJ2-7; D possibly corresponds to TRBD2 (6 bases). This CDR3 has 17 amino acids. Germline V gives CDR1 SEHNR, CDR2 FQNEAQ (reference sequence).

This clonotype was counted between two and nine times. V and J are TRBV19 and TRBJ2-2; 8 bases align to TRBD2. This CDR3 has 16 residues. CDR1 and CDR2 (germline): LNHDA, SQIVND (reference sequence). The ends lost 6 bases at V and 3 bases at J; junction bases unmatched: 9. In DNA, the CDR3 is TGTGCCAGTAGGCCTGGCGGGAGGAGCGACACCGGGGAGCTGTTTTTT. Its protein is CASRPGGRSDTGELFF.

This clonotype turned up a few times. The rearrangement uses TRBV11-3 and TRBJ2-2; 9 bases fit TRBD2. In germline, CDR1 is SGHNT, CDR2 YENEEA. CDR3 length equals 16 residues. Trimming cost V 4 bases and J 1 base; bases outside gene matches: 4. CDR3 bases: TGTGCCAGCAGCTCGGATAGCGGGAGGAACACCGGGGAGCTGTTTTTT. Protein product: CASSSDSGRNTGELFF.

CDR3 residues: CASTLHRGIASETQYF. CDR3 coding DNA: TGTGCCAGCACTCTCCACAGAGGGATTGCCTCAGAGACCCAGTACTTC. This chain connects TRBV28 to TRBJ2-5; the D gene is possibly TRBD2 (5 bases). Deletions cut 7 bases from V and 4 bases from J, with 22 bases between. This CDR3 spans 16 amino acids. CDR1 MDHEN and CDR2 SYDVKM come from the germline V gene.

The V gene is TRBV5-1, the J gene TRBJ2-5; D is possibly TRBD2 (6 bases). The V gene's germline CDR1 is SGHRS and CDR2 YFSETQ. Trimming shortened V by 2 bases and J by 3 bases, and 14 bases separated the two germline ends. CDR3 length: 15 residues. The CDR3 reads CASSFDGSSEETQYF. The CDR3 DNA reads TGCGCCAGCAGCTTCGACGGGAGTAGTGAAGAGACCCAGTACTTC.

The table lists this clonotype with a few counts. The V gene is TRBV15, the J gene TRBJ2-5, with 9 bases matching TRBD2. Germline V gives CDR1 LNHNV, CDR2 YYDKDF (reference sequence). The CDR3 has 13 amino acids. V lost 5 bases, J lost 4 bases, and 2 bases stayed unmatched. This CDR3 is CATSPREGETQYF. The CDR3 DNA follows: TGTGCCACCAGCCCGCGGGAGGGAGAGACCCAGTACTTC.

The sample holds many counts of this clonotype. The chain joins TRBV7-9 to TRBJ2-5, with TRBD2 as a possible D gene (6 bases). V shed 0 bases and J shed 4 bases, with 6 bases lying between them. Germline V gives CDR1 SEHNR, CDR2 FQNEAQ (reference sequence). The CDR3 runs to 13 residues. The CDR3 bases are TGTGCCAGCAGCTTAGCCGGGGGAGAGACCCAGTACTTC. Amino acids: CASSLAGGETQYF.

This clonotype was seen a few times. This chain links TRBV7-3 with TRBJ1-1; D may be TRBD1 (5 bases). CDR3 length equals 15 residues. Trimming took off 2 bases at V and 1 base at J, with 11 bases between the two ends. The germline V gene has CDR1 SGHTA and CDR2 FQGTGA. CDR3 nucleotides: TGTGCCAGCAGCTTACAGGGAACGGGGAACACTGAAGCTTTCTTT. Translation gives CASSLQGTGNTEAFF.

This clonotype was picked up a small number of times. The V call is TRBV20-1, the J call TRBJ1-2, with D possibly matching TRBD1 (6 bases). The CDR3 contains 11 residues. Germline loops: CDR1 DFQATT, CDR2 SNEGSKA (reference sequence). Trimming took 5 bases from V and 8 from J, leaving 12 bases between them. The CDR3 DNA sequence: TGCAGTGCTGGGGGGGCAGAGGGCTACACCTTC. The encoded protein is CSAGGAEGYTF.